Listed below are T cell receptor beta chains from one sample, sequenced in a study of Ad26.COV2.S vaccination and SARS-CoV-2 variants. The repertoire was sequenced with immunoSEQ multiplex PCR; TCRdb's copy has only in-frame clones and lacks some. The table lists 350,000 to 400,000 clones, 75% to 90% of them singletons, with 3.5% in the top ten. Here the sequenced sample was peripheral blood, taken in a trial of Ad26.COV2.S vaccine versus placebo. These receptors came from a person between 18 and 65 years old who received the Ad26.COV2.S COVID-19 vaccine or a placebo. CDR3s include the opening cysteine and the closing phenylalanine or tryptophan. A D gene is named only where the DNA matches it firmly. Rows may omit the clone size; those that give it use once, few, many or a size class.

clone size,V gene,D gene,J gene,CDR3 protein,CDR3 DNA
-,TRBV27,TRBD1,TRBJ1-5,CASSPYRGDQPQHF,TGTGCCAGCAGTCCCTACAGGGGGGATCAGCCCCAGCATTTT
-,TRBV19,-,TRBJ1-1,CASSIRDRGTEAFF,TGTGCCAGTAGTATAAGGGATCGAGGCACTGAAGCTTTCTTT
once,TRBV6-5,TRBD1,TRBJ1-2,CASSPDRGDGYTF,TGTGCCAGCAGTCCGGACAGGGGGGATGGCTACACCTTC
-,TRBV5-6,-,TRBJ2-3,CASSFVSTDTQYF,TGTGCCAGCAGCTTTGTCAGCACAGATACGCAGTATTTT
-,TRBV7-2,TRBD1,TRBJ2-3,CASSTPTGAGTDTQYF,TGTGCCAGCAGCACCCCGACAGGGGCCGGCACAGATACGCAGTATTTT
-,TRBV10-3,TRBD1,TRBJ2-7,CAISGDRGAEQYF,TGTGCCATCAGTGGGGACAGGGGAGCCGAGCAGTACTTC
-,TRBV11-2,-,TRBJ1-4,CASSLVSAAPNEKLFF,TGTGCCAGCAGCTTAGTTTCGGCGGCCCCTAATGAAAAACTGTTTTTT
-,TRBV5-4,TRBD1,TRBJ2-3,CASSLTGGSGTDTQYF,TGTGCCAGCAGCTTAACAGGGGGCAGCGGCACAGATACGCAGTATTTT
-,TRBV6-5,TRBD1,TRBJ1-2,CASSSPRTGVGYTF,TGTGCCAGCAGTTCACCCCGAACAGGGGTCGGCTACACCTTC
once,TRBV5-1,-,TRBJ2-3,CASSFATDTQYF,TGCGCCAGCAGCTTCGCCACAGATACGCAGTATTTT
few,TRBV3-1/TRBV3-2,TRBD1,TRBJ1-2,CASSLGRQGVYGYTF,TGTGCCAGCAGCCTCGGACGACAGGGAGTCTATGGCTACACCTTC
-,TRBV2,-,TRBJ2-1,CASSAGLLAEQFF,TGTGCCAGCAGTGCGGGACTTTTGGCTGAGCAGTTCTTC
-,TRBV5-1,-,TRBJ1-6,CASKSFPDAPLPLHF,TGCGCCAGCAAGTCCTTTCCAGATGCCCCTCTACCCCTCCACTTT
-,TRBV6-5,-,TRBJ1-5,CASSKEGINQPQHF,TGTGCCAGCAGCAAAGAAGGGATCAATCAGCCCCAGCATTTT
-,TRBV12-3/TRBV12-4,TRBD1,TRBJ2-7,CASTGQGTYEQYF,TGTGCCAGCACCGGACAGGGCACCTACGAGCAGTACTTC
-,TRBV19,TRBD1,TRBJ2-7,CASSRTGGYEQYF,TGTGCCAGTAGTCGGACAGGGGGGTACGAGCAGTACTTC